Detailed here is one T cell receptor beta chain. This sample is part of a study of T-cell memory formation after mild COVID-19. V lost 8 bases and J lost 0, with 16 bases in between. Germline assignment: CDR1 MGHDK and CDR2 SYGVNS. This CDR3 contains 15 residues. Using its own MiXCR run on the 5' RACE reads, TCRdb lists one record per CDR3 protein. The sample consists of 95,000 to 120,000 distinct CDR3 sequences, about a sixth of them appearing once. V usage is TRBV25-1 and J usage is TRBJ2-5, with a tentative D call TRBD2 (6 bases). The sequenced material came from PBMCs or a T cell subset sorted from them (not recorded which). The source of this sequence is a man younger than 30 who had mild COVID-19 (a few samples of this study predate the infection). Cell type and time point are not known. The CDR3 coding sequence is TGTGCCAGCTCCCGGTGGCGGGGCGACCAAGAGACCCAGTACTTC. This gives the protein CASSRWRGDQETQYF.